This entry lists 5 T cell receptor beta chains sequenced from one sample in a study of T cells in Graves' hyperthyroidism and ophthalmopathy. Amplification of TCR beta CDR3 regions used RNA as the template. HTBI primers were used for first-round RT-PCR of the TCR CDR3. TCRdb fed the multiplex PCR reads into MiXCR, producing one record per CDR3 protein. In the table there are approximately 380,000 distinct CDR3 sequences, over 15% of which are singletons. Source material: blood. These receptors were obtained from a woman under 30 with Graves' hyperthyroidism.

This clonotype was seen only a few times. This rearrangement joins TRBV29-1 to TRBJ1-1; the D gene is possibly TRBD1 (5 bases). The germline V and J ends were trimmed by 7 bases and 7 bases, with 13 bases remaining between them. Germline values: CDR1 SQVTM, CDR2 ANQGSEA. This CDR3 has 11 amino acids. The chain's CDR3 is CSAGGEGEAFF. CDR3 sequence (DNA): TGCAGCGCCGGGGGTGAGGGTGAAGCTTTCTTT.

Many counts were recorded for this clonotype. V and J are TRBV2 and TRBJ1-5, with unresolved D. V shed 6 bases and J shed 4 bases, with 16 bases lying between them. Germline V gene lookup returns CDR1 SNHLY and CDR2 FYNNEI. There are 15 residues in the CDR3. The CDR3 sequence is CASRWGRFGNQPQHF. The CDR3 DNA is TGTGCCAGCAGGTGGGGAAGGTTTGGAAATCAGCCCCAGCATTTT.

The chain has TRBV11-1 and TRBJ1-3; D unclear. Germline CDR1 is SGHAT and CDR2 is FQDESV (reference sequence). V was shortened by 4 bases and J by 4 bases, with 8 bases between the two germline ends. The CDR3 is 13 amino acids. The CDR3 DNA follows: TGTGCCAGCAGCTCGCGTCGAGGAAACACCATATATTTT. It specifies CASSSRRGNTIYF. Supplemented by reference TRBV11-1 and TRBJ1-3, the full variable domain reads EAEVAQSPRYKITEKSQAVAFWCDPISGHATLYWYRQILGQGPELLVQFQDESVVDDSQLPKDRFSAERLKGVDSTLKIQPAELGDSAMYLCASSSRRGNTIYFGEGSWLTVV.

This clonotype has at least ten counts. The rearrangement joins TRBV10-3 to TRBJ2-7; D is possibly TRBD1 (6 bases). CDR3 length equals 13 residues. The germline V and J ends were trimmed by 10 bases and 2 bases, with 15 bases remaining between them. Germline loops: CDR1 ENHRY, CDR2 SYGVKD. The CDR3 region is CATNREPTYEQYF. CDR3 sequence (DNA): TGTGCCACGAACAGGGAGCCGACCTACGAGCAGTACTTC.

This clonotype came up many times. This rearrangement joins TRBV27 to TRBJ2-2; 7 positions agree with TRBD2. J was trimmed by 0 bases and V by 5 bases; bases with no gene match: 6. This CDR3 region has 16 residues. Germline loops: CDR1 MNHEY, CDR2 SMNVEV (reference sequence). CDR3 protein: CASSPPGLANTGELFF. The CDR3 DNA follows: TGTGCCAGCAGTCCCCCCGGACTAGCGAACACCGGGGAGCTGTTTTTT.